The following is a T cell receptor (beta chain) sequence with its context. The data were taken from a study of blood T cell repertoires in COVID-19. Across the whole study: From the United States, Italy and Spain came samples of acute and convalescent COVID-19. Sample material is recorded as cDNA or gDNA derived from T cells, B-cell-depleted T cells, or PBMCs.

Original analysis: Amplification from reference gene primers served as the basis for estimated nucleated cell counts. The protocol was immunoSEQ multiplex PCR, while the TCRdb copy is restricted to in-frame clones and leaves out a portion. The DNA gave D and trimming, while V, J and clone size come from that table. The sample holds approximately 170,000 clones, under 80% seen once. This clonotype was sampled from a woman aged 50 to 60 with acute or convalescent COVID-19. Sequencing used peripheral blood.

This CDR3 reads CASSTGVERNEQFF. The CDR3 nucleotides read TGCGCCAGCAGCACAGGGGTAGAGAGGAATGAGCAGTTCTTC. V usage is TRBV5-1 and J usage is TRBJ2-1; TRBD1 matches at 7 bases. Trimming took 4 bases from V and 7 from J; bases not matched to a gene: 8. Germline assignment: CDR1 SGHRS and CDR2 YFSETQ. There are 14 residues in the CDR3.